The T cell receptor beta chain under discussion was sequenced for a study of blood T cells in healthy people across ages. Trimming removed 7 bases from V and 4 bases from J, with 15 bases in between. CDR3 length equals 15 residues. Germline V gene data show CDR1 as SGHRS and CDR2 as YFSETQ. Combining a sample-barcoded 5' primer with a J-beta primer mix, a second PCR ran for roughly 7 to 12 cycles. Any given sample supplied a minimum of 2.5 million CDR3-containing paired-end reads. MiXCR was run by TCRdb on the 5' RACE reads, yielding one entry per CDR3 protein. The data show about 1.8 million distinct CDR3 sequences, with about 49% seen just once and over 2% held by the top ten. The study's findings and limits: Unsorted PBMCs blocked a conclusive comparison of naive and antigen-experienced cells.

Points on this clonotype: The antigen is not known.

Material for sequencing was blood. The TCR comes from a woman aged 40-49 years in good health. This rearrangement joins TRBV5-1 to TRBJ1-6; TRBD1 might be the D (6 bases). CDR3 residues: CASRGDTTYNSPLHF. In DNA form, the CDR3 reads TGCGCCAGCCGGGGGGACACAACTTATAATTCACCCCTCCACTTT.